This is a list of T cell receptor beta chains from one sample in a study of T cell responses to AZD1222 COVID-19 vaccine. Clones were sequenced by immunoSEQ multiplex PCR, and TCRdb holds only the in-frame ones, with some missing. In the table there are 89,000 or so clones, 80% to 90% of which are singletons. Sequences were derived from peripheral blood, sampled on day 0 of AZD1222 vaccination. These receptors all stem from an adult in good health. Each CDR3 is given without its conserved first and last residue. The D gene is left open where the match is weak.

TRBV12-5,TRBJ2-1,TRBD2,ASGLVQEREIDEQF
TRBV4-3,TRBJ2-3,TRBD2,ASSPGLAGGRGDTQY
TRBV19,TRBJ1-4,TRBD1,ASSIPGQVATNEKLF
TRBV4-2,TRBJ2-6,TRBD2,ASSPTSGSSGANVLT
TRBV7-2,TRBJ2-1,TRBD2,ASSWGLAEHNEQF
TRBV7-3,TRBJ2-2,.,ASSVQGGRRTGELF
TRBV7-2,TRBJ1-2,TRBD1,ASSSLGTGGGYT
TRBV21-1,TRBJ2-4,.,ASSSGRLAKNIQY
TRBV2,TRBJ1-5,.,ASSRRASNQPQH
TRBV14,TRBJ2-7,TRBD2,ASSPAGGGYEQY
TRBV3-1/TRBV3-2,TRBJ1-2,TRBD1,ASSQQGPYGYT
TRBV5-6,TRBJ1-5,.,ASSLGQESNQPQH
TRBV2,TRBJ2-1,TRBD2,ASRRGLAVQDEQF
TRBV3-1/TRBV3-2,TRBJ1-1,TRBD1,ASSPGQGNTEAF
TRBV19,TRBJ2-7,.,ASSIGHLYREQY
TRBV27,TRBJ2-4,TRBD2,ASTRSGNGNIQY
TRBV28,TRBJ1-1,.,ASSYPDGYTEAF
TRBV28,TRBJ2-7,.,ASSLVNEQY
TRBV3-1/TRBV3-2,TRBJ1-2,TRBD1,ASSQERGQIANYGYT
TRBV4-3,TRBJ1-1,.,ASSQDMAGHYTEAF
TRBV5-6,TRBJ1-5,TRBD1,ASSRGGGLQYNQPQH
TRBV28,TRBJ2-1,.,ASSLATSYEQF
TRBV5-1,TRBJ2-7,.,ASRKQGSPYEQY
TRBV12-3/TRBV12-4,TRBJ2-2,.,ASSLHPGELF
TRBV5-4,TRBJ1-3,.,ASSLDPGPGNTIY
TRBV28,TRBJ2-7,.,ASSLNLYEQY
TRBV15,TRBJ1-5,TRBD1,ATSRAFTGGHQPQH
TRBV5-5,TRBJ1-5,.,ASSQSSPSNQPQH
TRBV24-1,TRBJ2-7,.,ATSESREGSRYEQY
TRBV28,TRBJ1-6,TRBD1,ASATGGPALRNSPLH
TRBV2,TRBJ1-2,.,ASSERQAPMTNYGYT
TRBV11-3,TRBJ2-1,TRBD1,ASSSYGGQGGNEQF
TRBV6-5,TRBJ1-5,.,ASTPGGSNQPQH
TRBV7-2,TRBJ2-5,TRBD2,ASSSILAGVKTQY
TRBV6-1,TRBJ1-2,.,ASSEESFYGYT
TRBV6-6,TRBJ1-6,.,ASSYGDAFRSPLH
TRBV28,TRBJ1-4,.,ASSLGDRTEKLF
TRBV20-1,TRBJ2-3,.,SASAGTSTDTQY
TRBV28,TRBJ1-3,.,ASSEPGHHSGNTIY
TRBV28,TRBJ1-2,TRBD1,ASSPLGWTSGGGYT
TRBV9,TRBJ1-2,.,ASSVGGDYGYT
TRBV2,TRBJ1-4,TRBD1,ATRPGQGNEKLF
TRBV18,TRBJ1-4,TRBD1,ASSSGTGGNEKLF
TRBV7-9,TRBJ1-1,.,ASSLAFSGNTEAF
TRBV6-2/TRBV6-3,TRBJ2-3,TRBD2,ASSPRTSGRHRRDTQY
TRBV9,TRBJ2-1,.,ASSVATGWNEQF
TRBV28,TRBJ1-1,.,ASSPTGTPHTEAF
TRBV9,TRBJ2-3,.,ASSVEFGGLTDTQY
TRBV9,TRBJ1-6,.,ASSVGPAVDSPLH
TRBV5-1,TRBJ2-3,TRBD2,ASSRGTSGSTDTQY
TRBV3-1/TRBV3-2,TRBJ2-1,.,ASSQGFSGEQF
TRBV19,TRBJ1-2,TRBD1,ASIGQGLPIGGYT
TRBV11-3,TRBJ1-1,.,ASSLNRAPEAF
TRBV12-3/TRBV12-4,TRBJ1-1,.,ASSLPRREAF
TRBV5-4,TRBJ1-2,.,ASSLGGDYGYT
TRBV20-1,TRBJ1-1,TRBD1,SASPGTGVEAF
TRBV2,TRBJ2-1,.,ASRGTASDEQF
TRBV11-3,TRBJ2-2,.,ASSQLSTGELF